The 19 T cell receptor beta chains below come from one sample, sequenced in a study of T cell responses to AZD1222 COVID-19 vaccine. The data were produced by immunoSEQ multiplex PCR, yet TCRdb's version contains in-frame clones alone and is incomplete. The table has approximately 76,000 clones, 75% to 95% seen once; the top ten hold 4.5%. The sample here was peripheral blood, taken on day 0 of MenACWY control vaccination. The source is an adult in good health.

This rearrangement joins TRBV29-1 to TRBJ1-1; 8 bases match TRBD1. V lost 0 bases to trimming and J lost 5 bases; unmatched junction nucleotides: 8. Looked up from germline, CDR1 is SQVTM and CDR2 is ANQGSEA. The CDR3 is made up of 15 amino acids. CDR3 bases: TGCAGCGTTGAAGACCCAGGACAGGGTAGGACTGAAGCTTTCTTT. Amino acids: CSVEDPGQGRTEAFF.

CDR3 in amino acids: CSAQGDWTEAFF. As DNA, the CDR3 is TGCAGCGCGCAGGGGGATTGGACTGAAGCTTTCTTT. The rearrangement joins TRBV29-1 to TRBJ1-1, with 7 bases identical to TRBD1. Germline loops: CDR1 SQVTM, CDR2 ANQGSEA. J was trimmed by 5 bases and V by 7 bases; bases with no gene match: 7. This CDR3 spans 12 amino acids.

The chain carries TRBV19 and TRBJ1-2, with 7 bases matching TRBD1. CDR1 and CDR2 (germline): LNHDA, SQIVND (reference sequence). There are 14 residues in the CDR3. The ends lost 5 bases at V and 7 bases at J; junction bases unmatched: 10. As DNA, the CDR3 is TGTGCCAGTAGTCCTGACACAGGGGCGGGTGGCTACACCTTC. Its protein is CASSPDTGAGGYTF. Full variable domain (missing parts from reference TRBV19 and TRBJ1-2): DGGITQSPKYLFRKEGQNVTLSCEQNLNHDAMYWYRQDPGQGLRLIYYSQIVNDFQKGDIAEGYSVSREKKESFPLTVTSAQKNPTAFYLCASSPDTGAGGYTFGSGTRLTVV.

Here the CDR3 reads CASSLEGTSGSGYEQFF. In DNA form, the CDR3 reads TGTGCCAGCAGCTTGGAGGGGACTAGCGGGAGTGGCTATGAGCAGTTCTTC. The genes are TRBV5-8 and TRBJ2-1, with 14 nucleotides matching TRBD2. The CDR3 totals 17 residues. V lost 0 bases to trimming and J lost 8 bases; unmatched junction nucleotides: 7. Germline V gives CDR1 SGHTS, CDR2 YDEGEE.

This chain connects TRBV10-1 to TRBJ2-2, with D tentatively TRBD1 (5 bases). V gave up 5 bases and J gave up 3 bases, with 13 bases separating them. Germline V gives CDR1 WNHNN, CDR2 SYGVQD (reference sequence). CDR3 length: 15 amino acids. CDR3 in DNA: TGCGCCAGCAGTAGTACAGGCACGGACACCGGGGAGCTGTTTTTT. Protein product: CASSSTGTDTGELFF.

V and J are TRBV21-1 and TRBJ1-6. TRBV21-1 is a pseudogene segment. The CDR3 loop spans 13 amino acids. The CDR3 here is CASRDCYNSPLHF. The CDR3 DNA sequence: TGTGCCAGCAGAGACTGCTATAATTCACCCCTCCACTTT.

The V call is TRBV7-9, the J call TRBJ2-5; D unclear. Germline assignment: CDR1 SEHNR and CDR2 FQNEAQ (reference sequence). The CDR3 is 13 residues long. Trimming left V 3 bases short and J 5 bases short, with 10 bases between. The CDR3, as DNA: TGTGCCAGCAGCTTTGGGTACGAGGAGACCCAGTACTTC. Amino acid sequence: CASSFGYEETQYF.

The CDR3 loop reads CASSPGLGWYEKLFF. The CDR3 DNA follows: TGTGCCAGCTCACCCGGTTTAGGGTGGTATGAAAAACTGTTTTTT. The chain links TRBV18 to TRBJ1-4; D is uncertain. Germline loops: CDR1 KGHSH, CDR2 LQKENI. V was clipped by 3 bases and J by 6 bases, with 14 bases between them. This CDR3 is 15 amino acids long.

The chain couples TRBV2 to TRBJ1-2; weak D call: TRBD1 (6 bases). Trimming shortened V by 6 bases and J by 4 bases, and 12 bases separated the two germline ends. Per the germline V gene, CDR1 is SNHLY and CDR2 is FYNNEI. The length of the CDR3 is 13 residues. The CDR3 sequence is CASRGGGPYGYTF. DNA of the CDR3: TGTGCCAGCAGGGGGGGCGGCCCCTATGGCTACACCTTC.

This rearrangement joins TRBV25-1 to TRBJ2-7; D assignment may be TRBD1 or TRBD2 (6 bases each). The CDR3 is 12 amino acids. Per germline, CDR1 MGHDK and CDR2 SYGVNS. The V gene lost 8 bases and the J gene lost 6 bases, with 14 bases spanning the gap. The CDR3 here is CASRIGGGEQYF. The CDR3 DNA reads as TGTGCCAGCCGGATCGGAGGGGGCGAGCAGTACTTC.

This sequence joins TRBV4-3 and TRBJ1-1; D call uncertain. The CDR3 spans 15 residues. CDR1 and CDR2 from the germline V gene are LGHNA and YSLEER. Between the trimmed V and J ends, which lost 1 base and 1 base, there was a span of 10 bases. The CDR3: CASSQGSLGNTEAFF. Here the CDR3 DNA reads TGCGCCAGCAGCCAAGGTAGTTTGGGGAACACTGAAGCTTTCTTT.

The chain links TRBV18 to TRBJ1-1; the D is unclear. Germline V gives CDR1 KGHSH, CDR2 LQKENI. The CDR3 is made up of 13 amino acids. With 3 bases removed from V and 4 bases from J, the gap between germline ends came to 9 bases. The CDR3 nucleotides read TGTGCCAGCTCACCCTTGGGGATCACTGAAGCTTTCTTT. It codes for CASSPLGITEAFF.

The rearrangement joins TRBV24-1 to TRBJ2-1, with TRBD1 matching 11 bases. The germline gives CDR1 KGHDR, CDR2 SFDVKD. The CDR3 is 19 residues long. Trimming removed 0 bases from V and 4 bases from J; junction bases left unmatched: 10. CDR3 in amino acids: CATSDLQSSGTGGYNEQFF. DNA of the CDR3: TGTGCCACCAGTGATTTGCAGTCCTCCGGGACAGGGGGGTACAATGAGCAGTTCTTC.

This clone was detected only once. The rearrangement uses TRBV7-9 and TRBJ2-5; 16 bases are shared with TRBD2. J gave up 0 bases and V 7 bases, and 8 bases lay outside the gene matches. The CDR3 runs 18 residues. Germline loops: CDR1 SEHNR, CDR2 FQNEAQ (reference sequence). Here the CDR3 DNA reads TGTGCCAGCACCCTCGGGACTAGCGGGAGGGGGTACCAAGAGACCCAGTACTTC. Residues: CASTLGTSGRGYQETQYF.

V usage is TRBV24-1 and J usage is TRBJ2-7, with unresolved D. Trimming pared 5 bases from V and 1 base from J, leaving 8 bases between. Germline loops: CDR1 KGHDR, CDR2 SFDVKD. This CDR3 has 13 amino acids. CDR3: CATSATDSYEQYF. The CDR3 DNA follows: TGTGCCACCAGTGCGACTGATTCCTACGAGCAGTACTTC.

V and J are TRBV28 and TRBJ2-1; D is uncertain. CDR3 size: 13 residues. V lost 10 bases and J 6 bases, leaving 16 bases between the germline ends. Germline loops: CDR1 MDHEN, CDR2 SYDVKM. CDR3 in DNA: TGTGCCACCCTCCGATCTGGGCCCAATGAGCAGTTCTTC. It encodes CATLRSGPNEQFF.

The chain has TRBV4-1 and TRBJ2-2, with TRBD2 matching 10 bases. V gave up 0 bases and J gave up 4 bases; unmatched junction bases: 5. This CDR3 is built from 17 residues. Germline V gene sequence: CDR1 MGHRA, CDR2 YSYEKL. CDR3 coding DNA: TGCGCCAGCAGCCAAGATAGCGGGAGGATGTCCACCGGGGAGCTGTTTTTT. Translation gives CASSQDSGRMSTGELFF.

V and J are TRBV11-2 and TRBJ2-1; a possible D gene is TRBD2 (6 bases). Germline assignment: CDR1 SGHAT and CDR2 FQNNGV. This CDR3 spans 15 amino acids. Trimming stripped 7 bases from V and 8 bases from J, with 21 bases between. CDR3 sequence: CASNALRGAWDEQFF. The CDR3 region has the DNA TGTGCCAGCAACGCACTCCGCGGGGCTTGGGATGAGCAGTTCTTC.

The chain is built from TRBV12-5 and TRBJ2-7; 7 bases are shared with TRBD1. V was pared by 6 bases and J by 3 bases, with 2 bases of the junction left unmatched. Germline V gives CDR1 LGHNT, CDR2 FRNRAP. There are 12 residues in the CDR3. CDR3 region: CASGGDSYEQYF. The CDR3 DNA follows: TGTGCTAGTGGGGGGGACAGCTACGAGCAGTACTTC.